These 16 T cell receptor beta chains were all obtained from the same sample, sequenced in a study of human T cells and chemical hapten exposure. TCRdb ran MiXCR on the RACE reads and lists one entry per CDR3 protein. The sample shows about 120,000 distinct CDR3 sequences, 9% to 13% of them seen only once. As for time point: patch test 1, 2 weeks after DPC sensitization. The sample's treatment: therapeutic diphenylcyclopropenone sensitization with weekly scalp DPC. This specimen was whole blood, taken in connection with sensitization to the hapten diphenylcyclopropenone (DPC). Source of these receptors: a woman aged 45-60 years with alopecia areata. Some clones in this sample may be carry-over from other donors' samples.

This clonotype occurred a few times. The chain joins TRBV27 to TRBJ2-1; D unresolved. The CDR3 contains 13 residues. Looked up from germline, CDR1 is MNHEY and CDR2 is SMNVEV (reference sequence). Trimming took 3 bases from V and 8 from J, leaving 11 bases between them. CDR3 sequence (DNA): TGTGCCAGCAGTTTTCTGGGCGAAGATGAGCAGTTCTTC. It encodes CASSFLGEDEQFF.

This clonotype was recorded many times. The genes are TRBV12-3 or TRBV12-4 and TRBJ1-4; the match to TRBD1 covers 9 bases. V gave up 4 bases and J gave up 7 bases; unmatched junction bases: 7. CDR3 length: 15 residues. CDR3 nucleotide sequence: TGTGCCAGCAGTTCGGGACAGGGTTTCTCTGAAAAACTGTTTTTT. Amino acids: CASSSGQGFSEKLFF.

This chain uses TRBV6-2 or TRBV6-3 with TRBJ2-5; D is uncertain. The V and J ends lost 0 bases and 5 bases respectively, with 13 bases between them. The CDR3 spans 15 residues. CDR1 is MNHEY and CDR2 is SVGEGT in the germline V gene. The CDR3 region is CASSYSGLQTETQYF. The CDR3 DNA reads TGTGCCAGCAGTTACTCGGGCCTGCAAACCGAGACCCAGTACTTC.

This clonotype was seen only a few times. This chain joins TRBV12-3 or TRBV12-4 and TRBJ2-2; 9 bases are shared with TRBD1. J was trimmed by 5 bases and V by 6 bases; bases with no gene match: 10. This CDR3 is 16 amino acids long. The DNA of the CDR3 is TGTGCCAGCAGACCCACGGGACAGGGTAAAACCGGGGAGCTGTTTTTT. Protein: CASRPTGQGKTGELFF.

This clonotype was counted many times. The chain joins TRBV23-1 to TRBJ2-4; 8 bases map to TRBD2. TRBV23-1 counts as an open reading frame of uncertain function. V dropped 7 bases and J dropped 3; count of bases not matched to a gene: 11. The CDR3 totals 16 residues. The CDR3 DNA sequence: TGCGCCAGCAAACGGGGGGGGCTACTATTCAAAAACATTCAGTACTTC. The encoded protein is CASKRGGLLFKNIQYF.

This clonotype appeared many times. The chain joins TRBV18 to TRBJ2-1, with unresolved D. V lost 3 bases and J lost 9, with 15 bases in between. The CDR3 has 14 residues. The germline gives CDR1 KGHSH, CDR2 LQKENI. CDR3 nucleotides: TGTGCCAGCTCACCCCCTGTTTGGCAAGGTGAGCAGTTCTTC. This encodes CASSPPVWQGEQFF.

V and J are TRBV2 and TRBJ1-4, with D possibly being TRBD1 (6 bases). CDR3 length: 13 amino acids. V lost 2 bases and J 5 bases, leaving 6 bases between the germline ends. Looked up from germline, CDR1 is SNHLY and CDR2 is FYNNEI. CDR3 in DNA: TGTGCCAGCAGTGAACAGGGGAATGAAAAACTGTTTTTT. The encoded protein is CASSEQGNEKLFF.

This clonotype occurred many times. V gene TRBV6-1 combines with J gene TRBJ2-2; possibly TRBD2 for D (5 bases). This CDR3 contains 14 residues. Trimming removed 2 bases from V and 4 bases from J, with 8 bases in between. Per the germline V gene, CDR1 is MNHNS and CDR2 is SASEGT. CDR3 DNA: TGTGCCAGCAGTGAACTGGGGAGCACCGGGGAGCTGTTTTTT. It codes for CASSELGSTGELFF.

This clonotype was picked up many times. The rearrangement uses TRBV28 and TRBJ1-1; the D gene is possibly TRBD1 (6 bases). The CDR3 runs 14 residues. Trimming removed 8 bases from V and 5 bases from J, with 18 bases in between. Germline-derived CDR1 and CDR2 are MDHEN and SYDVKM. CDR3 amino acids: CASDVPGHGTEAFF. In DNA, the CDR3 is TGTGCCAGCGACGTGCCGGGACACGGGACTGAAGCTTTCTTT.

The chain carries TRBV29-1 and TRBJ2-7; a weak D match, TRBD1 (6 bases). V lost 6 bases to trimming and J lost 4 bases, with 22 bases between them. Germline assignment: CDR1 SQVTM and CDR2 ANQGSEA. The CDR3 consists of 15 residues. CDR3 loop: CSVAGTPGTTYEQYF. Here the CDR3 DNA reads TGCAGCGTGGCCGGGACACCCGGTACTACTTACGAGCAGTACTTC.

This sequence joins TRBV10-3 and TRBJ1-2, with D uncertain. V lost 6 bases to trimming and J lost 6 bases, with 11 bases between them. The CDR3 covers 12 residues. Germline V gene data show CDR1 as ENHRY and CDR2 as SYGVKD. Here the CDR3 DNA reads TGTGCCATCAGCGAGACATTTCATGGCTACACCTTC. It specifies CAISETFHGYTF.

The V and J genes are TRBV2 and TRBJ2-1; 9 bases match TRBD2. Trimming removed 1 base from V and 4 bases from J; junction bases left unmatched: 8. This CDR3 has 17 amino acids. Germline assignment: CDR1 SNHLY and CDR2 FYNNEI. The CDR3 DNA sequence: TGTGCCAGCAGTGAAGGCCCGCTAAGCGGGGGGTACAATGAGCAGTTCTTC. This encodes CASSEGPLSGGYNEQFF.

The chain has TRBV12-3 or TRBV12-4 and TRBJ2-7; weak D call: TRBD2 (6 bases). This CDR3 is 15 amino acids long. With 1 base removed from V and 3 bases from J, the gap between germline ends came to 13 bases. CDR3 nucleotide sequence: TGTGCCAGCAGTTTAGTACTGGGAGGCGGCTACGAGCAGTACTTC. This gives the protein CASSLVLGGGYEQYF.

The chain recombines TRBV11-1 with TRBJ1-6, with unresolved D. There are 14 residues in the CDR3. Germline CDR1 is SGHAT and CDR2 is FQDESV (reference sequence). V gave up 4 bases and J gave up 10 bases, with 14 bases separating them. CDR3 in amino acids: CASSYQLLDSPLHF. Written as DNA, the CDR3 is TGTGCCAGCAGCTATCAACTCCTCGACTCACCCCTCCACTTT.

This clonotype came up a few times. The V call is TRBV4-3, the J call TRBJ1-1; a possible D gene is TRBD1 (5 bases). Germline V lookup: CDR1 LGHNA, CDR2 YSLEER. The CDR3 consists of 14 residues. V was cut by 1 base and J by 3 bases, with 9 bases left in between. Here the CDR3 DNA reads TGCGCCAGCAGCCAAGGGGGGGAGGACACTGAAGCTTTCTTT. Encoded protein: CASSQGGEDTEAFF.

This clonotype has a count of ten or more. The J gene is TRBJ2-3, the V gene TRBV6-5; perhaps TRBD2 as D (6 bases). Germline V gene data show CDR1 as MNHEY and CDR2 as SVGAGI. V was trimmed by 10 bases and J by 6 bases, leaving 23 bases between them. This CDR3 is built from 15 residues. The CDR3 spells CATSPAAGPRDTQYF. CDR3 sequence (DNA): TGTGCCACCTCCCCTGCAGCGGGCCCGCGGGATACGCAGTATTTT.